This T cell receptor (beta chain) came from a study of blood T cells in healthy people across ages. The study, taken as a whole, reports: There was a strong correlation between TCR beta diversity and naive T cell percentage.

Isolation recovered at least 7 million PBMCs from every sample. About this clonotype: The antigen is undetermined. The junction departs from germline at one end; a sequencing error may be responsible.

This CDR3 is 15 amino acids long. CDR1 and CDR2 (germline): SGDLS, YYNGEE. A J-beta primer mix and a sample-barcoded 5' primer were used in a second PCR of roughly 6 to 11 cycles. All cDNA molecules were each tagged by a template-switch adaptor with 12 random nucleotides. Each of the samples gave a minimum of 2.5 million paired-end reads that contained CDR3. One entry per CDR3 protein, called by TCRdb with MiXCR from the 5' RACE reads. The sample contains about 640,000 distinct CDR3 sequences, roughly 50% of which appear only once. The TCR comes from a man between 60 and 70 years old in good health. The sample comprised blood. This rearrangement joins TRBV9 to TRBJ2-5; 10 nucleotides align to TRBD1. CDR3 nucleotide sequence: TGTGTCAGCAGCGCGGGGACAGGGGATCTAGAGACCCAGTACTTC. Its protein product is CVSSAGTGDLETQYF.